The 25 T cell receptor beta chains below were found in one sample sequenced in a study of shared clonotypes between healthy human individuals. TCRdb's table, derived via immunoSEQ multiplex PCR, lists solely in-frame clones and lacks some. The sample includes about 450,000 clones, roughly 83% of them seen just once. The sequenced material came from PBMCs. Receptor source: a middle-aged woman in good health. Some clones in this sample may be carry-over from other donors' samples.

In this sample, this clone turned up once. The chain joins TRBV5-1 to TRBJ1-1, with 8 nucleotides matching TRBD1. This CDR3 has 14 amino acids. Germline V gene data show CDR1 as SGHRS and CDR2 as YFSETQ. J lost 5 bases, V lost 7 bases, and 10 bases had no gene match. The CDR3 loop reads CASGTGQGLTEAFF. DNA for the CDR3: TGCGCCAGCGGAACCGGACAGGGTTTGACTGAAGCTTTCTTT.

The chain couples TRBV19 to TRBJ2-1; D remains ambiguous. Trimming cost V 5 bases and J 3 bases, with 8 bases left between them. Germline CDR1 is LNHDA and CDR2 is SQIVND (reference sequence). The CDR3 consists of 13 residues. The CDR3 here is CASSPGGYNEQFF. In DNA form, the CDR3 reads TGTGCCAGTAGTCCAGGCGGCTACAATGAGCAGTTCTTC.

This chain connects TRBV5-1 to TRBJ1-5; unclear D gene. Germline V gene sequence: CDR1 SGHRS, CDR2 YFSETQ. This CDR3 is 15 amino acids long. With 1 base removed from V and 1 base from J, the gap between germline ends came to 9 bases. The CDR3 here is CASSLLPDSNQPQHF. The CDR3 DNA reads TGCGCCAGCAGCTTGCTTCCGGACAGCAATCAGCCCCAGCATTTT.

This rearrangement joins TRBV7-9 to TRBJ1-6; tentatively, D is TRBD1 (5 bases). Germline V gene data show CDR1 as SEHNR and CDR2 as FQNEAQ (reference sequence). V lost 1 base to trimming and J lost 5 bases, with 6 bases between them. The CDR3 length is 14 residues. CDR3 DNA: TGTGCCAGCAGCTTAGAACAGGATAATTCACCCCTCCACTTT. Translated: CASSLEQDNSPLHF.

The rearrangement joins TRBV18 to TRBJ2-1; D is unresolved. Trimming cost V 3 bases and J 6 bases, with 9 bases left between them. The CDR3 has 13 amino acids. Germline values: CDR1 KGHSH, CDR2 LQKENI. CDR3 loop: CASSPPGLNEQFF. In nucleotides, the CDR3 is TGTGCCAGCTCACCTCCCGGCCTCAATGAGCAGTTCTTC.

The V call is TRBV7-8, the J call TRBJ2-2; perhaps TRBD2 as D (6 bases). Germline assignment: CDR1 SGHVS and CDR2 FQNEAQ. The CDR3 runs 14 residues. V was clipped by 4 bases and J by 5 bases, with 11 bases between them. CDR3 in DNA: TGTGCCAGCAGCTCGACGGGGGTGACCGGGGAGCTGTTTTTT. Its protein product is CASSSTGVTGELFF.

The gene calls are TRBV5-3 and TRBJ1-2; D not resolved. TRBV5-3 is recorded as an ORF, its role being uncertain. The germline V and J ends were trimmed by 5 bases and 4 bases, with 9 bases remaining between them. The CDR3 covers 12 residues. CDR3 nucleotide sequence: TGTGCCAGAAGGCACCCTCTCTATGGCTACACCTTC. Translating it yields CARRHPLYGYTF.

This clone has only one observation. The J gene is TRBJ2-2, the V gene TRBV4-2; 7 bases match TRBD2. V gave up 4 bases and J gave up 5 bases; unmatched junction bases: 16. Germline V CDR1 and CDR2: LGHNA, YNFKEQ. The CDR3 has 18 residues. The CDR3 loop is CASSPSPSERGGTGELFF. The DNA for the CDR3 is TGTGCCAGCAGCCCCTCCCCCTCAGAAAGGGGAGGGACCGGGGAGCTGTTTTTT.

This clone came up many times. The J gene is TRBJ2-1, the V gene TRBV7-3; 7 bases are a match to TRBD2. V lost 3 bases and J lost 5; bases outside the gene matches: 10. In germline, CDR1 is SGHTA, CDR2 FQGTGA. The length of the CDR3 is 16 residues. CDR3 DNA: TGTGCCAGCAGCTTCAACCCGGGAGGAAGGGACAATGAGCAGTTCTTC. Protein: CASSFNPGGRDNEQFF. The full variable domain, rest sourced from reference TRBV7-3 and TRBJ2-1, is GAGVSQTPSNKVTEKGKYVELRCDPISGHTALYWYRQSLGQGPEFLIYFQGTGAADDSGLPNDRFFAVRPEGSVSTLKIQRTERGDSAVYLCASSFNPGGRDNEQFFGPGTRLTVL.

The rearrangement uses TRBV30 and TRBJ2-5, with TRBD1 matching over 8 bases. The germline CDR1 and CDR2 sequences are GTSNPN and SVGIG (reference sequence). The CDR3 is made up of 12 amino acids. The junction had 0 bases not matched to a gene; V was cut back by 1 base and J by 5 bases. CDR3 sequence: CAWSGQGETQYF. CDR3 nucleotides: TGTGCCTGGAGTGGACAGGGGGAGACCCAGTACTTC.

The CDR3 DNA is TGTGCCAGCAGCCCCTCCCAGTCCCAGCATTTT. Encoded protein: CASSPSQSQHF. The chain uses TRBV9 and TRBJ1-5; D gene uncertain. This CDR3 contains 11 residues. The V gene's germline CDR1 is SGDLS and CDR2 YYNGEE. V gave up 4 bases and J gave up 11 bases, with 10 bases separating them.

V usage is TRBV19 and J usage is TRBJ2-2; D perhaps matches TRBD2 (7 bases). The CDR3 has 14 amino acids. V was pared by 7 bases and J by 4 bases, with 13 bases between. Germline CDR1 is LNHDA and CDR2 is SQIVND (reference sequence). The CDR3 loop is CASTTRGGTGELFF. Here the CDR3 DNA reads TGTGCCAGTACCACGAGGGGGGGCACCGGGGAGCTGTTTTTT.

The chain uses TRBV6-4 and TRBJ2-1; the D gene is possibly TRBD1 (5 bases). Germline loops: CDR1 MRHNA, CDR2 SNTAGT. The CDR3 totals 14 residues. V was shortened by 3 bases and J by 6 bases, with 12 bases between the two germline ends. CDR3 loop: CASSEGAPVNEQFF. CDR3 DNA sequence: TGTGCCAGCAGTGAAGGGGCTCCTGTCAATGAGCAGTTCTTC.

This rearrangement joins TRBV7-9 to TRBJ2-7; D perhaps matches TRBD2 (6 bases). The CDR3 is 15 amino acids. CDR1 is SEHNR and CDR2 is FQNEAQ in the germline V gene (reference sequence). Trimming stripped 3 bases from V and 0 bases from J, with 12 bases between. CDR3 in amino acids: CASSLGGKGSYEQYF. The CDR3 bases are TGTGCCAGCAGCTTGGGGGGAAAAGGCTCCTACGAGCAGTACTTC.

This chain joins TRBV30 and TRBJ2-3; D remains ambiguous. V lost 0 bases and J lost 2, with 3 bases in between. This CDR3 contains 12 residues. Germline V gene lookup returns CDR1 GTSNPN and CDR2 SVGIG (reference sequence). CDR3 DNA sequence: TGTGCCTGGAGTGTAAACACAGATACGCAGTATTTT. As protein: CAWSVNTDTQYF.

In its sample, this clone was seen once. V and J are TRBV15 and TRBJ2-3; D may be TRBD2 (5 bases). This CDR3 is 15 amino acids long. The germline V gene encodes CDR1 LNHNV and CDR2 YYDKDF (reference sequence). V was trimmed by 3 bases and J by 4 bases, leaving 14 bases between them. CDR3 in DNA: TGTGCCACCAGCAGCGCCCTAGCCTTGGCAGATACGCAGTATTTT. It specifies CATSSALALADTQYF.

This clone was observed once. The gene calls are TRBV30 and TRBJ2-6; D not certain. The germline V and J ends were trimmed by 1 base and 0 bases, with 4 bases remaining between them. CDR3 size: 14 residues. In germline, CDR1 is GTSNPN, CDR2 SVGIG (reference sequence). As DNA, the CDR3 is TGTGCCTGGAGTGGCTCCTCTGGGGCCAACGTCCTGACTTTC. Translated: CAWSGSSGANVLTF.

The chain links TRBV5-1 to TRBJ1-2, with 8 bases aligning to TRBD1. This CDR3 is 13 amino acids long. V shed 3 bases and J 4 bases; nucleotides not matched to a gene: 2. In germline, CDR1 is SGHRS, CDR2 YFSETQ. This CDR3 is CASSSGQGYGYTF. CDR3 nucleotides: TGCGCCAGCAGCTCTGGACAGGGCTATGGCTACACCTTC. Full variable domain (remainder filled in from reference TRBV5-1 and TRBJ1-2): KAGVTQTPRYLIKTRGQQVTLSCSPISGHRSVSWYQQTPGQGLQFLFEYFSETQRNKGNFPGRFSGRQFSNSRSEMNVSTLELGDSALYLCASSSGQGYGYTFGSGTRLTVV.

This chain uses TRBV5-1 with TRBJ1-3, with 8 bases lining up with TRBD1. V was clipped by 7 bases and J by 3 bases; unmatched bases: 9. Germline V CDR1 and CDR2: SGHRS, YFSETQ. The CDR3 consists of 15 residues. The CDR3 loop reads CASSNQGAGGNTIYF. In DNA, the CDR3 is TGCGCCAGCTCCAACCAGGGGGCAGGTGGAAACACCATATATTTT.

Regarding this clone: One junction end disagrees with the germline gene, perhaps due to a read error. Here the CDR3 reads CASSYTRDEGHF. The CDR3 bases are TGTGCCAGCAGTTACACGCGGGACGAGGGGCACTTC. This chain joins TRBV6-6 and TRBJ2-5; TRBD2 might be the D (6 bases). The germline V gene has CDR1 MNHNY and CDR2 SVGAGI (reference sequence). The CDR3 spans 12 residues.

A word on this clone: This likely came from a read error, as a far larger clone is one base away. Other DNA sequences within the sample encode an identical CDR3. The genes are TRBV6-4 and TRBJ1-2, with 7 bases identical to TRBD1. Per the germline V gene, CDR1 is MRHNA and CDR2 is SNTAGT. The CDR3 has 15 residues. CDR3 region: CASSPTGFSNYGYTF. The CDR3 bases are TGTGCCAGCAGCCCGACAGGGTTTTCTAACTATGGCTATACCTTC.

J is TRBJ2-3 and V is TRBV30; D call uncertain. CDR1 and CDR2 (germline): GTSNPN, SVGIG (reference sequence). The germline V and J ends were trimmed by 3 bases and 6 bases, with 10 bases remaining between them. The CDR3 consists of 12 residues. CDR3 protein: CAWSPAADTQYF. As DNA, the CDR3 is TGTGCCTGGAGCCCTGCCGCGGATACGCAGTATTTT.

V usage is TRBV7-6 and J usage is TRBJ2-2; TRBD1 matches at 9 bases. The V and J ends lost 5 bases and 2 bases, in that order; junction bases with no gene match: 9. Germline V lookup: CDR1 SGHVS, CDR2 FNYEAQ. The CDR3 runs to 17 residues. The CDR3 DNA reads TGTGCCAGCAGCCTAAATACAGGGGGCGCCAACACCGGGGAGCTGTTTTTT. This sequence encodes CASSLNTGGANTGELFF.

V usage is TRBV6-5 and J usage is TRBJ1-2; 7 bases match TRBD1. The CDR3 extends over 15 amino acids. The germline CDR1 and CDR2 sequences are MNHEY and SVGAGI. V dropped 4 bases and J dropped 4; count of bases not matched to a gene: 9. CDR3 nucleotide sequence: TGTGCCAGCAGTTCGAAGGGCAGGGGGATCTATGGCTACACCTTC. Translating gives CASSSKGRGIYGYTF.

The rearrangement joins TRBV29-1 to TRBJ2-2; TRBD2 matches 9 bases. Germline loops: CDR1 SQVTM, CDR2 ANQGSEA. The junction had 5 bases not matched to a gene; V was cut back by 5 bases and J by 7 bases. The CDR3 extends over 13 amino acids. CDR3: CSVLAGGDGELFF. CDR3 DNA: TGCAGCGTTCTCGCGGGAGGGGACGGGGAGCTGTTTTTT.